One sample yielded the 24 T cell receptor beta chains listed below, sequenced in a study of blood T cell repertoires in COVID-19. The method was immunoSEQ multiplex PCR; TCRdb's version includes in-frame clones alone and lacks a portion of them. The sample holds fewer than 250,000 clones, roughly 90% seen once. Material: peripheral blood. The source is a woman aged 60-70 years with acute or convalescent COVID-19.

The rearrangement joins TRBV5-1 to TRBJ1-6; D remains ambiguous. The germline CDR1 and CDR2 sequences are SGHRS and YFSETQ. V lost 0 bases to trimming and J lost 7 bases, with 8 bases between them. CDR3 size: 14 residues. The CDR3 here is CASSLESPNSPLHF. CDR3 DNA: TGCGCCAGCAGCTTGGAGAGTCCAAATTCACCCCTCCACTTT.

The V call is TRBV12-3 or TRBV12-4, the J call TRBJ2-3; a weak D match, TRBD2 (6 bases). The CDR3 has 11 residues. Trimming took off 11 bases at V and 6 bases at J, with 12 bases between the two ends. CDR3 in DNA: TGTGCCTGGGAGGCGGTCGATACGCAGTATTTT. It specifies CAWEAVDTQYF.

This chain connects TRBV3-1 (or the pseudogene TRBV3-2) to TRBJ1-3; 9 nucleotides line up with TRBD1. CDR3 length equals 16 residues. Looked up from germline, CDR1 is LGHDT and CDR2 is YNNKEL (reference sequence). V was clipped by 3 bases and J by 2 bases; unmatched bases: 5. CDR3 DNA: TGTGCCAGCAGCCACGCTCGGGACAGGGCTGGAAACACCATATATTTT. Its protein is CASSHARDRAGNTIYF.

The chain recombines TRBV11-2 with TRBJ1-3; tentatively, D is TRBD1 (6 bases). The germline CDR1 and CDR2 sequences are SGHAT and FQNNGV. V dropped 4 bases and J dropped 0 bases, with 10 bases sitting between them. This CDR3 has 15 amino acids. The CDR3 sequence: CASSSGVPSGNTIYF. CDR3 sequence (DNA): TGTGCCAGCAGCTCAGGGGTGCCCTCTGGAAACACCATATATTTT.

The genes are TRBV4-2 and TRBJ1-2, with 7 positions matching TRBD1. The CDR3 has 20 amino acids. V lost 0 bases, J lost 4 bases, and 20 bases stayed unmatched. Germline values: CDR1 LGHNA, CDR2 YNFKEQ. CDR3 bases: TGTGCCAGCAGCCAAGAAGTCGAAACAGGGGCCAGTATTTTCCCCTATGGCTACACCTTC. Translation gives CASSQEVETGASIFPYGYTF.

This chain links TRBV7-9 with TRBJ1-2; 8 nucleotides match TRBD1. The V segment lost 1 base and the J segment 8 bases; nucleotides outside the gene matches: 9. This CDR3 spans 15 amino acids. Germline V gene sequence: CDR1 SEHNR, CDR2 FQNEAQ (reference sequence). The CDR3 is CASSLDQGAGKGYTF. CDR3 nucleotide sequence: TGTGCCAGCAGCTTAGACCAGGGGGCTGGGAAAGGCTACACCTTC.

Only one count was recorded for this clone. The chain uses TRBV9 and TRBJ2-5; maybe TRBD2 (6 bases). Germline loops: CDR1 SGDLS, CDR2 YYNGEE. The germline V and J ends were trimmed by 0 bases and 4 bases, with 7 bases remaining between them. This CDR3 has 13 residues. This chain's CDR3 is CASSVDGGETQYF. In nucleotides, the CDR3 is TGTGCCAGCAGCGTAGACGGGGGAGAGACCCAGTACTTC. The full variable domain, rest sourced from reference TRBV9 and TRBJ2-5, is DSGVTQTPKHLITATGQRVTLRCSPRSGDLSVYWYQQSLDQGLQFLIQYYNGEERAKGNILERFSAQQFPDLHSELNLSSLELGDSALYFCASSVDGGETQYFGPGTRLLVL.

The chain employs TRBV7-9 and TRBJ1-2, with a tentative D call TRBD1 (5 bases). This CDR3 is built from 15 residues. V gave up 2 bases and J gave up 0 bases, with 10 bases separating them. The germline V gene encodes CDR1 SEHNR and CDR2 FQNEAQ (reference sequence). The CDR3 DNA follows: TGTGCCAGCAGCTTAACAGGCTTAGCTAACTATGGCTACACCTTC. This encodes CASSLTGLANYGYTF.

The V and J genes are TRBV6-5 and TRBJ2-5; 8 nucleotides align to TRBD2. The CDR3 consists of 15 residues. Germline V CDR1 and CDR2: MNHEY, SVGAGI. Trimming took 4 bases from V and 1 from J; bases not matched to a gene: 5. The CDR3, as DNA: TGTGCCAGCAGTTCCCCCACTAGCGGCCAAGAGACCCAGTACTTC. Translated: CASSSPTSGQETQYF.

The V and J genes are TRBV18 and TRBJ2-5; a possible D gene is TRBD1 (6 bases). Trimming cost V 6 bases and J 5 bases, with 13 bases left between them. The CDR3 contains 13 residues. Germline loops: CDR1 KGHSH, CDR2 LQKENI. The CDR3 DNA reads as TGTGCCAGCTCTTTCGGACAGAAGGAGACCCAGTACTTC. Amino acids: CASSFGQKETQYF.

The V and J genes are TRBV28 and TRBJ1-2, with unresolved D. Trimming took 1 base from V and 7 from J, leaving 10 bases between them. Germline V gives CDR1 MDHEN, CDR2 SYDVKM. The CDR3 has 13 residues. CDR3 coding DNA: TGTGCCAGCAGTTTATATTCCCCCGGTGGCTACACCTTC. It translates to CASSLYSPGGYTF.

The chain couples TRBV24-1 to TRBJ1-4; maybe TRBD1 (6 bases). The V end lost 7 bases, the J end lost 8 bases, and 16 bases lay between the germline ends. Germline lookup yields CDR1 KGHDR and CDR2 SFDVKD. The CDR3 covers 14 residues. In DNA form, the CDR3 reads TGTGCCACCAGCCTTACAGGGTCGGGGGAAAAACTGTTTTTT. Translating it yields CATSLTGSGEKLFF.

This chain joins TRBV5-1 and TRBJ1-1, with unresolved D. The CDR3 has 14 amino acids. Trimming left V 4 bases short and J 4 bases short, with 14 bases between. Germline-derived CDR1 and CDR2 are SGHRS and YFSETQ. The CDR3 DNA sequence: TGCGCCAGCAGCCCCTCACTGGGGAGCACTGAAGCTTTCTTT. Translation: CASSPSLGSTEAFF. The whole variable domain, filled in from reference TRBV5-1 and TRBJ1-1, reads KAGVTQTPRYLIKTRGQQVTLSCSPISGHRSVSWYQQTPGQGLQFLFEYFSETQRNKGNFPGRFSGRQFSNSRSEMNVSTLELGDSALYLCASSPSLGSTEAFFGQGTRLTVV.

The rearrangement joins TRBV5-6 to TRBJ1-2; D is perhaps TRBD1 (5 bases). The V gene lost 2 bases and the J gene lost 2 bases, with 10 bases spanning the gap. Germline V gene lookup returns CDR1 SGHDT and CDR2 YYEEEE. CDR3 length: 14 amino acids. CDR3 sequence (DNA): TGTGCCAGCAGCTTAGCTCGGGGGAACTATGGCTACACCTTC. Amino acids: CASSLARGNYGYTF. Combining the CDR3 with reference TRBV5-6 and TRBJ1-2 gives the whole variable domain DAGVTQSPTHLIKTRGQQVTLRCSPKSGHDTVSWYQQALGQGPQFIFQYYEEEERQRGNFPDRFSGHQFPNYSSELNVNALLLGDSALYLCASSLARGNYGYTFGSGTRLTVV.

This sequence joins TRBV5-4 and TRBJ2-5, with TRBD1 matching over 7 bases. The J segment lost 6 bases and the V segment lost 4 bases, leaving 3 bases of the junction unmatched. The CDR3 loop spans 12 amino acids. CDR1 and CDR2 from the germline V gene are SGHNT and YYREEE (reference sequence). CDR3 DNA: TGTGCCAGCAGCCTGGACAGGAAGACCCAGTACTTC. Its protein product is CASSLDRKTQYF. The full variable domain, completed using reference TRBV5-4 and TRBJ2-5, is ETGVTQSPTHLIKTRGQQVTLRCSSQSGHNTVSWYQQALGQGPQFIFQYYREEENGRGNFPPRFSGLQFPNYSSELNVNALELDDSALYLCASSLDRKTQYFGPGTRLLVL.

V and J are TRBV30 and TRBJ1-1, with D maybe TRBD1 (5 bases). This CDR3 spans 15 amino acids. In germline, CDR1 is GTSNPN, CDR2 SVGIG (reference sequence). V dropped 4 bases and J dropped 1 base, with 16 bases sitting between them. The CDR3 DNA sequence: TGTGCCTGGAACCAAGAAGGGGAAGCGAACACTGAAGCTTTCTTT. Translation gives CAWNQEGEANTEAFF.

The V and J genes are TRBV20-1 and TRBJ1-1; D might be TRBD1 (5 bases). CDR3 length: 16 amino acids. The germline V and J ends were trimmed by 3 bases and 1 base, with 18 bases remaining between them. From germline, CDR1 is DFQATT and CDR2 SNEGSKA (reference sequence). The CDR3, as DNA: TGCAGTGCTAGTTCCCTTGGAGGGGCATGGAACACTGAAGCTTTCTTT. Translating it yields CSASSLGGAWNTEAFF.

This sequence joins TRBV18 and TRBJ1-2; 7 nucleotides align to TRBD1. The germline V gene has CDR1 KGHSH and CDR2 LQKENI. The ends lost 4 bases at V and 4 bases at J; junction bases unmatched: 3. The CDR3 totals 13 residues. The DNA for the CDR3 is TGTGCCAGCTCACTAGGGACAGCCTATGGCTACACCTTC. Translated, it gives CASSLGTAYGYTF. Looking up the rest from reference TRBV18 and TRBJ1-2 gives the full variable domain: NAGVMQNPRHLVRRRGQEARLRCSPMKGHSHVYWYRQLPEEGLKFMVYLQKENIIDESGMPKERFSAEFPKEGPSILRIQQVVRGDSAAYFCASSLGTAYGYTFGSGTRLTVV.

V gene TRBV11-2 combines with J gene TRBJ1-2; 7 nucleotides match TRBD1. Germline CDR1 SGHAT, CDR2 FQNNGV. After removal of 5 bases from V and 6 bases from J, the junction contained 9 bases not matched to a gene. The CDR3 totals 14 residues. The CDR3 is CASSRSPGQDGYTF. The CDR3 DNA sequence: TGTGCCAGCAGCCGCTCCCCCGGACAGGATGGCTACACCTTC.

The chain links TRBV28 to TRBJ1-4; D gene unclear. Per the germline V gene, CDR1 is MDHEN and CDR2 is SYDVKM. The V gene lost 6 bases and the J gene lost 0 bases, with 11 bases spanning the gap. This CDR3 has 15 residues. The CDR3 coding sequence is TGTGCCAGCAGCACAATTTTTGCAACTAATGAAAAACTGTTTTTT. Its translation: CASSTIFATNEKLFF.

V is TRBV30 and J is TRBJ1-2; D is ambiguous. The germline gives CDR1 GTSNPN, CDR2 SVGIG (reference sequence). Trimming took 0 bases from V and 2 from J, leaving 10 bases between them. The length of the CDR3 is 14 residues. CDR3 amino acids: CAWSVLGGNYGYTF. The CDR3 region has the DNA TGTGCCTGGAGTGTACTTGGAGGGAACTATGGCTACACCTTC.

CDR3 DNA: TGTGCCAGCAGCTTCCAAGGACAGCTCAACACTGAAGCTTTCTTT. Protein product: CASSFQGQLNTEAFF. The rearrangement joins TRBV7-3 to TRBJ1-1; D possibly corresponds to TRBD1 (6 bases). V lost 3 bases, J lost 2 bases, and 13 bases lay in between. Germline V gene sequence: CDR1 SGHTA, CDR2 FQGTGA. The CDR3 sequence is 15 residues long.

The rearrangement joins TRBV30 to TRBJ1-2; no definite D call. Germline assignment: CDR1 GTSNPN and CDR2 SVGIG (reference sequence). Trimming left V 5 bases short and J 0 bases short, with 10 bases between. The CDR3 spans 13 residues. In DNA form, the CDR3 reads TGTGCCTGGGCCTACCAAGCTAACTATGGCTACACCTTC. It encodes CAWAYQANYGYTF.

This rearrangement joins TRBV19 to TRBJ1-1; TRBD1 is a possible D gene (5 bases). V dropped 7 bases and J dropped 4 bases, with 13 bases sitting between them. The length of the CDR3 is 13 residues. In germline, CDR1 is LNHDA, CDR2 SQIVND (reference sequence). CDR3 protein: CASKSLRGTEAFF. For the CDR3, the DNA is TGTGCCAGTAAATCCCTTAGGGGCACTGAAGCTTTCTTT.